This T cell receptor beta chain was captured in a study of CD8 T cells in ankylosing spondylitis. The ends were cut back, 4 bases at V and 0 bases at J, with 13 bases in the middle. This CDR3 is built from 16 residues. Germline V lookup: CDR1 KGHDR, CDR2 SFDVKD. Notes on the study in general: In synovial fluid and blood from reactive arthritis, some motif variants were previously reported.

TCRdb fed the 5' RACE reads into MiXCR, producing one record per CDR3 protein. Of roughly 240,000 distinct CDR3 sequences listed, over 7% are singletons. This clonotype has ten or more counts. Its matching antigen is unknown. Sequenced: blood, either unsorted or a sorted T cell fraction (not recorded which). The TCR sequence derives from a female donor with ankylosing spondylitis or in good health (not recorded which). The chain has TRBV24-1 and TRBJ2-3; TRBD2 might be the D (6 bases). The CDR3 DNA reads TGTGCCACCAGTGAAGCTAGCGTGATCAGCACAGATACGCAGTATTTT. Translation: CATSEASVISTDTQYF.